Listed below are T cell receptor beta chains from one sample, sequenced in a study of OX40 agonist ivuxolimab in advanced cancers. Method: immunoSEQ multiplex PCR; TCRdb's copy keeps in-frame clones and lacks some. The top ten hold 3.7% of the sample, which has roughly 65,000 clones, around four fifths seen once. This material consisted of CD4+ or CD8+ T cells sorted from blood, taken in a trial of the OX40 agonist ivuxolimab. Receptor source: an adult with an advanced solid tumor such as melanoma, head and neck, liver or kidney cancer. CDR3s include the opening cysteine and the closing phenylalanine or tryptophan. A D gene is named only where the DNA matches it firmly. For some rows the clone size is stated as once, few or many, or as a class when expanded; others skip it.

abundance	v_gene	d_gene	j_gene	CDR3aa	CDR3nt
.	TRBV5-1	TRBD2	TRBJ2-3	CASSIGGVGTDTQYF	TGCGCCAGCAGCATTGGGGGGGTAGGCACAGATACGCAGTATTTT
.	TRBV5-1	TRBD2	TRBJ2-5	CASSAFRASGSQETQYF	TGCGCCAGCAGCGCCTTTCGGGCTAGCGGGTCCCAAGAGACCCAGTACTTC
few	TRBV10-3	.	TRBJ1-1	CAISEPRVTEAFF	TGTGCCATCAGTGAGCCCAGGGTCACTGAAGCTTTCTTT
.	TRBV4-3	.	TRBJ2-3	CASSQETAAGTDTQYF	TGCGCCAGCAGCCAAGAAACGGCAGCGGGCACAGATACGCAGTATTTT
.	TRBV9	.	TRBJ2-1	CASSVEETRSADEQFF	TGTGCCAGCAGCGTAGAGGAGACTAGGAGTGCCGATGAGCAGTTCTTC
.	TRBV10-3	TRBD1	TRBJ2-7	CAISPRDRGRYEQYF	TGTGCCATCAGCCCCCGGGACAGGGGGCGGTACGAGCAGTACTTC
.	TRBV7-9	TRBD2	TRBJ2-5	CASSRGREDGETQYF	TGTGCCAGCAGCAGAGGACGGGAGGACGGGGAGACCCAGTACTTC
.	TRBV7-6	.	TRBJ1-6	CASSLLNSYNSPLHF	TGTGCCAGCAGCTTGCTGAACTCCTATAATTCACCCCTCCACTTT
.	TRBV2	.	TRBJ2-7	CASSMQGIQYF	TGTGCCAGCAGTATGCAGGGGATTCAGTACTTC
.	TRBV27	.	TRBJ2-3	CASSTARFTDTQYF	TGTGCCAGCAGCACAGCTCGGTTCACAGATACGCAGTATTTT